The rows below give T cell receptor beta chains drawn from one sample of a study of blood T cell repertoires in COVID-19. The table came from immunoSEQ multiplex PCR; TCRdb's copy has only in-frame clones and leaves some out. This table has tens of thousands of clones, about 91% appearing once. The source material was peripheral blood. The receptors shown here come from a woman between 45 and 65 years old with active COVID-19. Both conserved end residues are part of each CDR3. D genes are given only for firm matches. Rows give clone size only sometimes, using once, few, many, or a class for an expanded clone.

size	D	J	V	DNA	CDR3
-	-	TRBJ1-1	TRBV29-1	TGCAGCGTTGGGACATTGGGGACTGAAGCTTTCTTT	CSVGTLGTEAFF
-	TRBD1	TRBJ1-1	TRBV10-3	TGTGCCATCAGTGAATTGACAGGGATCGGCACTGAAGCTTTCTTT	CAISELTGIGTEAFF
-	-	TRBJ2-1	TRBV7-6	TGTGCCAGCAGCTTTGCGCAGGTAACCTACAATGAGCAGTTCTTC	CASSFAQVTYNEQFF
-	TRBD1	TRBJ2-6	TRBV6-4	TGTGCCAGCAGTGACTCGAGACAGGGGGTGTCTGGGGCCAACGTCCTGACTTTC	CASSDSRQGVSGANVLTF
-	TRBD1	TRBJ1-2	TRBV30	TGTGCCTGGAGTATCGACGGTGACAGGGGCAATGGCTACACCTTC	CAWSIDGDRGNGYTF
-	-	TRBJ2-1	TRBV4-1	TGCGCCAGCAGTAGCGTCTCGGCGGCCAATGAGCAGTTCTTC	CASSSVSAANEQFF
-	TRBD1	TRBJ2-5	TRBV29-1	TGCAGCGCCACGACAGGGGAGACCCAGTACTTC	CSATTGETQYF
-	TRBD1	TRBJ2-5	TRBV14	TGTGCCAGCAACGATAGGGGGCTCGGGACCCAGTACTTC	CASNDRGLGTQYF
-	-	TRBJ1-2	TRBV27	TGTGCCAGCAGTTTATCCCCTAGGGAGGGGCACTATGGCTACACCTTC	CASSLSPREGHYGYTF
-	-	TRBJ1-3	TRBV27	TGTGCCAGCAGTCCCACCTCGCTAATAGCCCGCGGGAGCACCATATATTTT	CASSPTSLIARGSTIYF
-	TRBD1	TRBJ2-5	TRBV5-1	TGCGCCAGCAGCTTGGGACAGGGAAGGATGGAGACCCAGTACTTC	CASSLGQGRMETQYF
-	TRBD2	TRBJ2-7	TRBV6-6	TGTGCCACCCGGGGGGGGGCCCCCTACGAGCAGTACTTC	CATRGGAPYEQYF
-	TRBD1	TRBJ2-7	TRBV30	TGTGCCTGGAGGACAGGGGGCTTTTACGAGCAGTACTTC	CAWRTGGFYEQYF
few	TRBD2	TRBJ2-3	TRBV4-1	TGCGCCAGCAGCCAAGTCGTATTAGCGGGACAAGATACGCAGTATTTT	CASSQVVLAGQDTQYF
-	-	TRBJ1-1	TRBV2	TGTGCCAGCAGCACGGGACTCCTGAACACTGAAGCTTTCTTT	CASSTGLLNTEAFF
-	TRBD2	TRBJ2-3	TRBV15	TGTGCCACCAGCAGAAACCTAGCGGGAGAGGGAACAGATACGCAGTATTTT	CATSRNLAGEGTDTQYF
-	TRBD2	TRBJ2-3	TRBV4-1	TGCGCCAGCAGCCACCTCGTAGCGGGAACTCGCACAGATACGCAGTATTTT	CASSHLVAGTRTDTQYF
-	TRBD2	TRBJ2-5	TRBV19	TGTGCCAGTAGTACATTCCGGGAGGGCCGGGAGACCCAGTACTTC	CASSTFREGRETQYF
-	-	TRBJ2-7	TRBV5-1	TGCGCCAGCAGCTGGGGACACGCTCCATTGGGGGAGCAGTACTTC	CASSWGHAPLGEQYF
-	TRBD1	TRBJ2-2	TRBV7-2	TGTGCCAGCAGCCCAGCCGGGACAGGGCGCACCGGGGAGCTGTTTTTT	CASSPAGTGRTGELFF
few	TRBD1	TRBJ1-5	TRBV7-9	TGTGCCATAGGGGTGGGCACAGGGGAGCAGCCCCAGCATTTT	CAIGVGTGEQPQHF
-	TRBD2	TRBJ2-3	TRBV7-3	TGTGCCACCGGGGCGGGAGAGCGCACAGATACGCAGTATTTT	CATGAGERTDTQYF
-	TRBD1	TRBJ1-1	TRBV10-3	TGTGCCATCAGCCCGGGACAGGAGAACACTGAAGCTTTCTTT	CAISPGQENTEAFF
once	TRBD1	TRBJ1-4	TRBV2	TGTGCCAGCAGTGAAAGGGGACAGCCTAATGAAAAACTGTTTTTT	CASSERGQPNEKLFF
-	TRBD2	TRBJ2-1	TRBV7-9	TGTGCCAGCAGCCCCCCAAGCGGGAGGGAGCGAGGGAATGAGCAGTTCTTC	CASSPPSGRERGNEQFF
-	TRBD2	TRBJ2-1	TRBV7-2	TGTGCCAGCAGCCTCCATAGCGGGGGCTCCTACAATGAGCAGTTCTTC	CASSLHSGGSYNEQFF